This T cell receptor beta chain was sequenced for a study of CD8+CD57+ T cells in acquired aplastic anemia. The study, taken as a whole, reports: A set of twenty-nine CD8+ CDR3 sequences was shared between patients and controls, and these sequences appeared highly expressed in patients.

Concerning this clonotype: Its cognate antigen is unknown.

Germline assignment: CDR1 SGHRS and CDR2 YFSETQ. The V end was cut by 0 bases, the J end by 5 bases, with 17 bases between. The CDR3 has 16 amino acids. Genomic DNA, serving as template, underwent TCR beta VDJ and CDR3 profiling. TCRdb itself ran the reads through MiXCR, one entry per CDR3 protein. The sample lists some 410,000 distinct CDR3 sequences, about 70% occurring once. The TCR originated in a human donor in good health, serving as a control. This rearrangement joins TRBV5-1 to TRBJ2-5; the D is unclear. Sequenced sample: sorted CD4+, CD8+, or CD8+CD57+ T cells (not recorded which) from PBMCs. CDR3 coding DNA: TGCGCCAGCAGCTTGGTGCTGTCGGGTGGGGTGGAGACCCAGTACTTC. Protein sequence: CASSLVLSGGVETQYF.